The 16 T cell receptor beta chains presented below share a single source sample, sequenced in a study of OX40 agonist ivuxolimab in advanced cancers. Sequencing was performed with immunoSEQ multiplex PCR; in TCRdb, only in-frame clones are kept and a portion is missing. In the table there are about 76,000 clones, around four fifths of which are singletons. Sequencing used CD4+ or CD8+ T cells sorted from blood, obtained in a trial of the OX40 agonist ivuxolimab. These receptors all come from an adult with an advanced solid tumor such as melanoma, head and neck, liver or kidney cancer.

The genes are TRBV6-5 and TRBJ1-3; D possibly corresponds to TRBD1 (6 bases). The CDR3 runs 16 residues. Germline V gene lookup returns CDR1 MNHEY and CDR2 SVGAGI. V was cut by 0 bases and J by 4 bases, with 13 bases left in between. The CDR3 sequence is CASSYSRGARGNTIYF. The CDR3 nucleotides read TGTGCCAGCAGTTACTCGAGGGGGGCGCGGGGAAACACCATATATTTT.

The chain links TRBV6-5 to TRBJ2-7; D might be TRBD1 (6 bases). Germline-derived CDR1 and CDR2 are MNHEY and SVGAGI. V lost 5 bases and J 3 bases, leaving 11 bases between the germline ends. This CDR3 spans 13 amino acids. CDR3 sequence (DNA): TGTGCCAGCAGTGTGAACAGGGACTACGAGCAGTACTTC. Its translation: CASSVNRDYEQYF.

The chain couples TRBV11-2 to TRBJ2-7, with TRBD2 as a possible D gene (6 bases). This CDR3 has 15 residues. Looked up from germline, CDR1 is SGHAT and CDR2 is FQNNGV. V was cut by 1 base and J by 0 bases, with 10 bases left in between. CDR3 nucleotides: TGTGCCAGCAGCTTAGGGGTAGCGGCCTCCTACGAGCAGTACTTC. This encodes CASSLGVAASYEQYF. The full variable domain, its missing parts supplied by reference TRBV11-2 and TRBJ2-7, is EAGVAQSPRYKIIEKRQSVAFWCNPISGHATLYWYQQILGQGPKLLIQFQNNGVVDDSQLPKDRFSAERLKGVDSTLKIQPAKLEDSAVYLCASSLGVAASYEQYFGPGTRLTVT.

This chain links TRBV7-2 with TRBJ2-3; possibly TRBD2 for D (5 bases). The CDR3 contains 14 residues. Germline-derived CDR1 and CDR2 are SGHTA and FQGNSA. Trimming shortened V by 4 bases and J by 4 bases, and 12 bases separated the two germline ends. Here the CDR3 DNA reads TGTGCCAGCAGCTCCCTTGGAGGTTCAGATACGCAGTATTTT. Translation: CASSSLGGSDTQYF.

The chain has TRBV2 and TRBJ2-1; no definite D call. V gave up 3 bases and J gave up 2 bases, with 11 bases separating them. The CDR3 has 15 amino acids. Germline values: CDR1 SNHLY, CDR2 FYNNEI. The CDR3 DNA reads TGTGCCAGCAGTGATATGGGTCCGGCCTACAATGAGCAGTTCTTC. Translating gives CASSDMGPAYNEQFF.

CDR3 nucleotides: TGTGCCAGCAGCTTAGGGTCTAGCGGGGCCCGGGATACGCAGTATTTT. Its translation: CASSLGSSGARDTQYF. The chain couples TRBV7-6 to TRBJ2-3; 9 nucleotides line up with TRBD2. CDR3 length equals 16 residues. Germline V gives CDR1 SGHVS, CDR2 FNYEAQ. Trimming at V came to 1 base and at J to 6 bases, leaving 8 bases not matched to a gene.

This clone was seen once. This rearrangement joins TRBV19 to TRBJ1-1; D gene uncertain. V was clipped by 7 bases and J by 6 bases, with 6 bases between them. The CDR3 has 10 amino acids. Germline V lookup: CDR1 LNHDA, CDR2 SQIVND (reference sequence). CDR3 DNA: TGTGCCAGTATAGGAGCTGAAGCTTTCTTT. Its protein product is CASIGAEAFF.

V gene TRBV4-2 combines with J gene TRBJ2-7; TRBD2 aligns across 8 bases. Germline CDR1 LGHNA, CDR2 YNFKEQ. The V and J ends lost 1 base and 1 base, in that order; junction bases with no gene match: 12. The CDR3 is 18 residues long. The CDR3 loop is CASSQVGGASGSSYEQYF. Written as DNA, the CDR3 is TGTGCCAGCAGCCAAGTAGGAGGGGCTAGCGGGTCGTCCTACGAGCAGTACTTC.

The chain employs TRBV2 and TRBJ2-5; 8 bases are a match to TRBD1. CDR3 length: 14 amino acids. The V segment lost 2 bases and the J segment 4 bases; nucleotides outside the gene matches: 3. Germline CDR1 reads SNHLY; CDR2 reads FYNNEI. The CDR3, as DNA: TGTGCCAGCAGTGAACAGGGGGCAGGAGAGACCCAGTACTTC. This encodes CASSEQGAGETQYF.

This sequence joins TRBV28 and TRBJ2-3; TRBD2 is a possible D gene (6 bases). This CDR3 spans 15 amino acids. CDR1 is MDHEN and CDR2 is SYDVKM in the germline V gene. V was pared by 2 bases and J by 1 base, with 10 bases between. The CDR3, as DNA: TGTGCCAGCAGTTTACGGGACTCAGGCACAGATACGCAGTATTTT. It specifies CASSLRDSGTDTQYF.

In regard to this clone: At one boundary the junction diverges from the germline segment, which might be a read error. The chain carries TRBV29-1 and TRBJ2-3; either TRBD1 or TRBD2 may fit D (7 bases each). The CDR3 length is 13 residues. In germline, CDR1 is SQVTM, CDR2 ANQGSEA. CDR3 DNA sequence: TGCAGCGTTGACCCCAGGGGAGGGGGCGACCCTATTTTT. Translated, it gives CSVDPRGGGDPIF.

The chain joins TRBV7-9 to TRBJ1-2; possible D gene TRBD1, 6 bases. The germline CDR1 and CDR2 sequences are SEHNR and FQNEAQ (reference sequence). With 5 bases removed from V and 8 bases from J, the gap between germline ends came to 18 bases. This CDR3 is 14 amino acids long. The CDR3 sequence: CASSRDTKRGGYTF. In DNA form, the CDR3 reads TGTGCCAGCAGCCGGGACACTAAGAGGGGGGGCTACACCTTC.

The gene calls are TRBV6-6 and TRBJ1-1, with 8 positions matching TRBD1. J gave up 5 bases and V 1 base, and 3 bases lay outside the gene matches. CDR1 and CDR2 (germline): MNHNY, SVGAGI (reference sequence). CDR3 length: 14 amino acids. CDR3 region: CASSYLTGETEAFF. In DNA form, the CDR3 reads TGTGCCAGCAGTTACTTGACAGGGGAGACTGAAGCTTTCTTT.

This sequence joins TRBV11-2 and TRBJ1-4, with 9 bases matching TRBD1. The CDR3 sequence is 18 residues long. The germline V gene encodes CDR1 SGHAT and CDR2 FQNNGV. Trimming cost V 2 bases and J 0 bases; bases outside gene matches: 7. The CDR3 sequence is CASSLRQGVSATNEKLFF. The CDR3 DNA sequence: TGTGCCAGCAGCTTACGACAGGGGGTTTCGGCAACTAATGAAAAACTGTTTTTT.

The CDR3 protein is CASSVPPENTGELFF. CDR3 bases: TGTGCCAGCAGCGTTCCTCCAGAGAACACCGGGGAGCTGTTTTTT. The J gene is TRBJ2-2, the V gene TRBV9; D uncertain. V was pared by 2 bases and J by 1 base, with 9 bases between. Germline V gives CDR1 SGDLS, CDR2 YYNGEE. The CDR3 is 15 residues long.

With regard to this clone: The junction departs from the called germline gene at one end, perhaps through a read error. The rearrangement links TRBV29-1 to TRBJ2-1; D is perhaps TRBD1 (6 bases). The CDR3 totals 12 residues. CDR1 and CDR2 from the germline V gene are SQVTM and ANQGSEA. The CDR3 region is CSVEDRRNEQFF. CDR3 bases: TGCAGCGTGGAAGACAGGCGCAATGAGCAGTTCTTC.